These 5 T cell receptor beta chains share one sample of origin, sequenced in a study of shared clonotypes between healthy human individuals. Assay used: immunoSEQ multiplex PCR; TCRdb lists only in-frame clones, some missing. The data show about 1 million clones, around 74% seen once. The sequencing sample was made of memory CD4+ T cells sorted from blood. Subset described: CD45RA-negative fraction. These receptors were taken from a man younger than 35 in good health.

The CDR3 region is CAWGRGLNYEQYF. In DNA, the CDR3 is TGTGCCTGGGGGAGGGGACTTAACTACGAGCAGTACTTC. J is TRBJ2-7 and V is TRBV30, with 7 bases identical to TRBD2. The CDR3 consists of 13 residues. J was trimmed by 3 bases and V by 5 bases; bases with no gene match: 7. In germline, CDR1 is GTSNPN, CDR2 SVGIG (reference sequence).

This clone came up a few times. The chain is built from TRBV27 and TRBJ1-1, with D possibly being TRBD1 (6 bases). The CDR3 runs to 12 residues. In germline, CDR1 is MNHEY, CDR2 SMNVEV (reference sequence). V lost 10 bases and J lost 7, with 16 bases in between. The CDR3 nucleotides read TGTGCCATCCAGGGGAGAAATGGTGAAGCTTTCTTT. Amino acids: CAIQGRNGEAFF.

The chain employs TRBV7-3 and TRBJ2-5, with D maybe TRBD1 (6 bases). The CDR3 is 14 residues long. Germline-derived CDR1 and CDR2 are SGHTA and FQGTGA. The germline V and J ends were trimmed by 3 bases and 1 base, with 9 bases remaining between them. Written as DNA, the CDR3 is TGTGCCAGCAGCTTGACAGGTCCCCAAGAGACCCAGTACTTC. The encoded protein is CASSLTGPQETQYF.

This chain links TRBV19 with TRBJ1-1, with D maybe TRBD1 (6 bases). The CDR3 runs 13 residues. Trimming removed 4 bases at V and 4 bases at J, with 10 bases between. The germline gives CDR1 LNHDA, CDR2 SQIVND (reference sequence). The CDR3 DNA reads as TGTGCCAGTAGTAACAGGGAGGGCACTGAAGCTTTCTTT. Translation: CASSNREGTEAFF. Full variable domain (missing parts from reference TRBV19 and TRBJ1-1): DGGITQSPKYLFRKEGQNVTLSCEQNLNHDAMYWYRQDPGQGLRLIYYSQIVNDFQKGDIAEGYSVSREKKESFPLTVTSAQKNPTAFYLCASSNREGTEAFFGQGTRLTVV.

This sequence joins TRBV19 and TRBJ2-2; unclear D gene. CDR3 length equals 16 residues. The V and J ends lost 1 base and 1 base respectively, with 10 bases between them. Germline loops: CDR1 LNHDA, CDR2 SQIVND (reference sequence). The CDR3 DNA reads TGTGCCAGTAGTATAGGCGAGGCTTTGAACACCGGGGAGCTGTTTTTT. This encodes CASSIGEALNTGELFF.